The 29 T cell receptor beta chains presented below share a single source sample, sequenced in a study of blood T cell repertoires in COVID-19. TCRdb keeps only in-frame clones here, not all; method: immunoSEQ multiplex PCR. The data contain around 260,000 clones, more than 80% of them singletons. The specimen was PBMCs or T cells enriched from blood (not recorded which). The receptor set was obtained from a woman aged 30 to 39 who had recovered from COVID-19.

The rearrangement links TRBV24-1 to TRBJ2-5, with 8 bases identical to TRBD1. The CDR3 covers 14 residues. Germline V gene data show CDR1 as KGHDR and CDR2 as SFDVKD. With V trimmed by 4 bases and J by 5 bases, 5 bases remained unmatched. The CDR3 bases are TGTGCCACCAGTGAACCCGACAGGGGTGAGACCCAGTACTTC. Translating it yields CATSEPDRGETQYF.

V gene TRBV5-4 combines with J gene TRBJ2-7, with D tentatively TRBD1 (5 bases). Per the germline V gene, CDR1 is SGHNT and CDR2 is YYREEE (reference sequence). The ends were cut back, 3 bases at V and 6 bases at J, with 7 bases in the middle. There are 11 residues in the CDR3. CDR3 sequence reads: CASSSRAEQYF. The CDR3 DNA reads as TGTGCCAGCAGCTCCAGGGCCGAGCAGTACTTC.

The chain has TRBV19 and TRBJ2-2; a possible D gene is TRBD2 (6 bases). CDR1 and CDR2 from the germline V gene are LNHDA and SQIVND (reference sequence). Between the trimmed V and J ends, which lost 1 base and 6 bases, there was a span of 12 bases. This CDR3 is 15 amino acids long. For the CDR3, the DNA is TGTGCCAGTAGTATAGTGGTGCTAGCGTCCGGGGAGCTGTTTTTT. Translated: CASSIVVLASGELFF.

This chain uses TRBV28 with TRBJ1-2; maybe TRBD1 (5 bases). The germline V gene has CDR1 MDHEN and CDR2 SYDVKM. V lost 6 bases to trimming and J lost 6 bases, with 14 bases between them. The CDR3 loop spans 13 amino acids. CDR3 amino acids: CASSPGEMNGYTF. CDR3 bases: TGTGCCAGCAGCCCGGGGGAGATGAATGGCTACACCTTC.

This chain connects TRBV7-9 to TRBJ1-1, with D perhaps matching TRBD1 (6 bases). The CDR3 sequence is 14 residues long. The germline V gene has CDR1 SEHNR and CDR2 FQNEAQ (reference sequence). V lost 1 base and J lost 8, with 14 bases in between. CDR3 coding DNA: TGTGCCAGCAGCTTAGAGGGGGGGCTCGTGGAAGCTTTCTTT. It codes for CASSLEGGLVEAFF.

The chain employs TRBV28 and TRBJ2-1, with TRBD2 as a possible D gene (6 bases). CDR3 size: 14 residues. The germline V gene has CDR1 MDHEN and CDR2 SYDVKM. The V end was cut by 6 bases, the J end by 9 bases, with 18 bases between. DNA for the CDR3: TGTGCCAGCAGCGCGAATCGGGAGATCAGTGAGCAGTTCTTC. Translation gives CASSANREISEQFF.

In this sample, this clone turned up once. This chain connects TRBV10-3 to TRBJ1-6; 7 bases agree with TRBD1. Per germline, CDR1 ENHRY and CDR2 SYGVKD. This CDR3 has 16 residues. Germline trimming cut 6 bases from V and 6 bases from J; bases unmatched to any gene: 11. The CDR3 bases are TGTGCCATCAGAGCCTCCTCGCAGGGGGTTAATTCACCCCTCCACTTT. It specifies CAIRASSQGVNSPLHF.

In nucleotides, the CDR3 is TGTGCCAGTAGTATACAGGGACAGGGGAGAGAAAAACTGTTTTTT. Residues: CASSIQGQGREKLFF. The V and J genes are TRBV19 and TRBJ1-4, with TRBD1 identical over 10 bases. Per the germline V gene, CDR1 is LNHDA and CDR2 is SQIVND (reference sequence). This CDR3 has 15 amino acids. J gave up 8 bases and V 2 bases, and 5 bases lay outside the gene matches.

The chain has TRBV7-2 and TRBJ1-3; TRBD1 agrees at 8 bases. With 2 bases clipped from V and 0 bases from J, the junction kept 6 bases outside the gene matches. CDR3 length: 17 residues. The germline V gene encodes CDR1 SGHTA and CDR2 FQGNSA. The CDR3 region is CASSLIGQGYSGNTIYF. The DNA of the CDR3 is TGTGCCAGCAGCTTAATCGGACAGGGCTACTCTGGAAACACCATATATTTT.

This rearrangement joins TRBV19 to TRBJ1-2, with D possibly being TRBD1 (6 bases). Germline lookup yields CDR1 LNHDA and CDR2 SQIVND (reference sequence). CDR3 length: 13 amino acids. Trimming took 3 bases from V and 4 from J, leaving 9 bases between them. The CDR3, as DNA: TGTGCCAGTAGTATCCAGGGGAGCTATGGCTACACCTTC. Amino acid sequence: CASSIQGSYGYTF.

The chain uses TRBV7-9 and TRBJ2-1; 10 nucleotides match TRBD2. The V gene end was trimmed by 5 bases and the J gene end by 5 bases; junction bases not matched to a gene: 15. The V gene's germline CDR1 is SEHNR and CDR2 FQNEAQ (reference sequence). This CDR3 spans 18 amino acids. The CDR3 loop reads CASSPGQTGTSVHNEQFF. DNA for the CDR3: TGTGCCAGCAGCCCGGGACAGACCGGGACTAGCGTCCACAATGAGCAGTTCTTC.

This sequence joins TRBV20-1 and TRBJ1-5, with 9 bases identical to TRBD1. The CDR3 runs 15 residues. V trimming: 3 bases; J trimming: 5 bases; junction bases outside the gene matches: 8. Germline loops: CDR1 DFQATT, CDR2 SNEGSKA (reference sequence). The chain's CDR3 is CSASTTTGGHQPQHF. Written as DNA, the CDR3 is TGCAGTGCTAGTACTACGACAGGGGGGCATCAGCCCCAGCATTTT.

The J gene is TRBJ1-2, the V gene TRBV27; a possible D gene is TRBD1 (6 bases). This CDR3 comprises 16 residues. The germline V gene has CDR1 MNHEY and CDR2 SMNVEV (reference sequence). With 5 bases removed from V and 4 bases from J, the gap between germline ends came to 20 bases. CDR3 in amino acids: CASSSATGFRSYGYTF. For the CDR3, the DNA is TGTGCCAGCAGTAGTGCCACAGGGTTTAGGAGCTATGGCTACACCTTC.

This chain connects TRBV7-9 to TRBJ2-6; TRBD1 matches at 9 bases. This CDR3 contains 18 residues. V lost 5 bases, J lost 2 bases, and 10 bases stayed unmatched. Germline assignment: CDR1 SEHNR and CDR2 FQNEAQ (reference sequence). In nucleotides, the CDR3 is TGTGCCAGCAGCCTAGGGGGACAGGGAAGGACTGGGGCCAACGTCCTGACTTTC. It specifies CASSLGGQGRTGANVLTF.

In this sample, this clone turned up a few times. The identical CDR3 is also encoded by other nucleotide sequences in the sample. The CDR3 is CASSPRQGVYEQYF. CDR3 coding DNA: TGTGCCAGCTCACCACGACAGGGGGTCTACGAGCAGTACTTC. The chain carries TRBV18 and TRBJ2-7; 9 bases are a match to TRBD1. Germline assignment: CDR1 KGHSH and CDR2 LQKENI. With V trimmed by 1 base and J by 3 bases, 1 base remained unmatched. The CDR3 sequence is 14 residues long.

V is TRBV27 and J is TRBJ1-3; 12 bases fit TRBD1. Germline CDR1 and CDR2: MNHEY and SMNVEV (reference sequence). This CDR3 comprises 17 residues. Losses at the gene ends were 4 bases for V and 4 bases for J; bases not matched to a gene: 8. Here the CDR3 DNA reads TGTGCCAGCAGTTCAACCCCGGGACAGGGGGCCGGAAACACCATATATTTT. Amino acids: CASSSTPGQGAGNTIYF.

The CDR3 DNA reads as TGTGCCAGCTCACCTTCGAATGAGCAGTTCTTC. Translation gives CASSPSNEQFF. V and J are TRBV18 and TRBJ2-1; the D is unclear. The CDR3 contains 11 residues. Trimming shortened V by 3 bases and J by 7 bases, and 4 bases separated the two germline ends. Germline CDR1 reads KGHSH; CDR2 reads LQKENI.

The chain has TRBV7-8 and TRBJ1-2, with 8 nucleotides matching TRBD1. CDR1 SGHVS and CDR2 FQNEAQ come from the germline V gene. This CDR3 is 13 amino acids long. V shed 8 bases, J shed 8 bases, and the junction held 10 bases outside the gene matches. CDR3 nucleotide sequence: TGTGCCAGCTCCGCCGCGACAGGGGACGGCTACACCTTC. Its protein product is CASSAATGDGYTF.

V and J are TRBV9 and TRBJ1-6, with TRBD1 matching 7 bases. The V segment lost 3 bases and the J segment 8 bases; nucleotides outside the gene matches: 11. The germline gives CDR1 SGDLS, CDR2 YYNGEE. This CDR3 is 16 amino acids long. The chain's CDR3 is CASSAYSGTAHSPLHF. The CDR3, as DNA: TGTGCCAGCAGCGCCTATTCCGGGACAGCCCATTCACCCCTCCACTTT.

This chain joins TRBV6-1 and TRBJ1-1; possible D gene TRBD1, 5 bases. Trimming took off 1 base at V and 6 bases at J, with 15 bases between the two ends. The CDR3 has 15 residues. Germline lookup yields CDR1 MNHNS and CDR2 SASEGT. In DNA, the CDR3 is TGTGCCAGCAGTGAAGTAGGACATCCCATGGCTGAAGCTTTCTTT. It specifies CASSEVGHPMAEAFF.

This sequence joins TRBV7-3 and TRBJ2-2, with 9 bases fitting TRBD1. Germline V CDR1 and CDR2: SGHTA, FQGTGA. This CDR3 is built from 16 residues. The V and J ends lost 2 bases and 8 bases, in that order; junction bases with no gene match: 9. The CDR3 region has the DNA TGTGCCAGCAGCTTATTGGGACAGGGACCCCCGGGGGAGCTGTTTTTT. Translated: CASSLLGQGPPGELFF.

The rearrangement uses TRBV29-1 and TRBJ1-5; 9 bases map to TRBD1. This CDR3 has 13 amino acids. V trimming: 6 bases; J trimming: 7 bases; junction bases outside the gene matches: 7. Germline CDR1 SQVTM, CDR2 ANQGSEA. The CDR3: CSVRTGVGQPQHF. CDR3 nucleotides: TGCAGCGTCAGGACAGGGGTTGGGCAGCCCCAGCATTTT.

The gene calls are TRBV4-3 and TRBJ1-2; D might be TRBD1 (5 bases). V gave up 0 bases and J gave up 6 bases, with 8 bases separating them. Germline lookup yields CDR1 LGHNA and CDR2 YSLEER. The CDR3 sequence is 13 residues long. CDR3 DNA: TGCGCCAGCAGCCAAGAATCACAGGATGGCTACACCTTC. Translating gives CASSQESQDGYTF.

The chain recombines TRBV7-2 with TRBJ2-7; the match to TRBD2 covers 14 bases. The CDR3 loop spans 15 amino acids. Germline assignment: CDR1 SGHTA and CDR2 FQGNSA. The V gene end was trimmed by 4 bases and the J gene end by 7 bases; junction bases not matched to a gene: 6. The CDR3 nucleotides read TGTGCCAGCAGCTCCGGACTAGCGGGAGGTGGGGAGCAGTACTTC. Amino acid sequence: CASSSGLAGGGEQYF.

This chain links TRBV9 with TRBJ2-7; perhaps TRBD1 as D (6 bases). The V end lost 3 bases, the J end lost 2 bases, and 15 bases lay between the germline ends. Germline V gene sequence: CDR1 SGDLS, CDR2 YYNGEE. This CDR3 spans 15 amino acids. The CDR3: CASSADLGAPYEQYF. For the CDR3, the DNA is TGTGCCAGCAGCGCAGACCTGGGGGCCCCCTACGAGCAGTACTTC.

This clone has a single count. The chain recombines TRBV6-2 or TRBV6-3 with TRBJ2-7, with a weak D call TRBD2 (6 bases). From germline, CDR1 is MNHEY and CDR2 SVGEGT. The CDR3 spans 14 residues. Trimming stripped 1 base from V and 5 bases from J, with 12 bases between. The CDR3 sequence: CASSYFGRGNEQYF. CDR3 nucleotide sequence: TGTGCCAGCAGTTACTTCGGGAGAGGGAACGAGCAGTACTTC.

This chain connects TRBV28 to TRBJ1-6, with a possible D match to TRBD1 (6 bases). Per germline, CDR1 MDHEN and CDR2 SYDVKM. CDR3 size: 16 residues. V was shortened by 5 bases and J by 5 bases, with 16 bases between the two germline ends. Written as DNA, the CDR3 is TGTGCCAGCAGTATTACAGGGAGTCGGGATAATTCACCCCTCCACTTT. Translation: CASSITGSRDNSPLHF.

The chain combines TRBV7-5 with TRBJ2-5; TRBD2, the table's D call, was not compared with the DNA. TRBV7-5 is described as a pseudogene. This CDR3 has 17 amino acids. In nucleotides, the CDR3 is TGTGCCAGAAGCTGGCGACTAGCGGGAGCTCCGGGAGAGACCCAGTACTTC. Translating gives CARSWRLAGAPGETQYF.

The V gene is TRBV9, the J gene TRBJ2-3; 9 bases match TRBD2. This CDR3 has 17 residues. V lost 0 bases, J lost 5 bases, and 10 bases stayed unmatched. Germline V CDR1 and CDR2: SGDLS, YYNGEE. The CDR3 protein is CASSVVGHGGRGDTQYF. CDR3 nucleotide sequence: TGTGCCAGCAGCGTAGTAGGTCATGGCGGGAGGGGAGATACGCAGTATTTT.